Listed below are T cell receptor beta chains from one sample, sequenced in a study of T cell responses to AZD1222 COVID-19 vaccine. Only in-frame clones appear in the TCRdb table, and some are missing; sequencing was by immunoSEQ multiplex PCR. Here the sample spans around 140,000 clones, roughly nine tenths being singletons. The input for sequencing was peripheral blood, taken on day 0 of AZD1222 vaccination. The origin of the receptors is an adult in good health. Both conserved end residues are part of each CDR3. Each record gives: D gene, J gene, CDR3 length, clone size, V gene, CDR3 protein, CDR3 DNA. The D gene is left open where the match is weak. Expanded clones get a size class; other rows say once, few or many, or leave the size out.

>TRBD1|TRBJ1-1|15|few|TRBV28
CASNSGTGGNTEAFF
TGTGCCAGCAATTCCGGGACAGGGGGGAACACTGAAGCTTTCTTT
>NA|TRBJ2-5|13|NA|TRBV7-3
CASSFTRSETQYF
TGTGCCAGCAGCTTTACTAGATCAGAGACCCAGTACTTC
>NA|TRBJ1-6|15|NA|TRBV6-2/TRBV6-3
CASSRTYPGNSPLHF
TGTGCCAGCAGTCGGACGTATCCAGGGAATTCACCCCTCCACTTT
>TRBD2|TRBJ2-7|13|once|TRBV11-2
CASSPGLAGGLLF
TGTGCCAGCAGCCCGGGACTAGCGGGAGGACTACTTTTC
>NA|TRBJ2-1|13|NA|TRBV5-1
CASSRLVRNEQFF
TGCGCCAGCAGCAGATTGGTTCGGAATGAGCAGTTCTTC
>TRBD1|TRBJ1-5|15|NA|TRBV19
CASNLMTGEGQPQHF
TGTGCCAGTAACCTCATGACAGGGGAAGGCCAGCCCCAGCATTTT
>TRBD1|TRBJ2-7|14|NA|TRBV24-1
CATSDPTGFDEQYF
TGTGCCACCAGTGACCCGACAGGGTTCGACGAGCAGTACTTC
>TRBD1|TRBJ1-2|14|NA|TRBV25-1
CASSEVGTGEGYTF
TGTGCCAGCAGTGAAGTCGGGACAGGGGAGGGCTACACCTTC
>TRBD1|TRBJ1-1|13|NA|TRBV19
CASSVQQGSEAFF
TGTGCCAGTAGTGTACAACAGGGGTCTGAAGCTTTCTTT
>NA|TRBJ2-7|14|few|TRBV6-2/TRBV6-3
CASSYPSAAYEQYF
TGTGCCAGCAGTTACCCCTCTGCAGCCTACGAGCAGTACTTC
>TRBD1|TRBJ1-4|16|NA|TRBV7-2
CASSLQGAGTNEKLFF
TGTGCCAGCAGCTTACAGGGGGCCGGGACTAATGAAAAACTGTTTTTT
>NA|TRBJ1-1|14|NA|TRBV11-1
CASSLGRGSTEAFF
TGTGCCAGCAGCTTAGGAAGGGGGAGCACTGAAGCTTTCTTT
>TRBD1|TRBJ1-1|15|NA|TRBV6-2/TRBV6-3
CASSYFTGGETEAFF
TGTGCCAGCAGTTACTTCACAGGGGGTGAGACTGAAGCTTTCTTT
>NA|TRBJ1-1|15|NA|TRBV11-1
CASSLGRTLNTEAFF
TGTGCCAGCAGCTTAGGACGGACCCTGAACACTGAAGCTTTCTTT
>TRBD2|TRBJ2-3|16|NA|TRBV4-2
CASSQDLAGGSDTQYF
TGTGCCAGCAGCCAAGATCTAGCGGGAGGGTCAGATACGCAGTATTTT
>NA|TRBJ2-3|17|NA|TRBV5-8
CASSRGKGSLRTDTQYF
TGTGCCAGCAGCCGAGGGAAGGGCAGTTTACGAACAGATACGCAGTATTTT
>NA|TRBJ1-2|14|NA|TRBV5-4
CASSRVGPNYGYTF
TGTGCCAGCAGCCGAGTTGGACCTAACTATGGCTACACCTTC
>NA|TRBJ2-1|15|NA|TRBV9
CASSPVSGLSNEQFF
TGTGCCAGCAGCCCCGTCAGCGGGCTAAGTAATGAGCAGTTCTTC
>NA|TRBJ2-7|11|NA|TRBV5-1
CASRFSYEQYF
TGCGCCAGCAGATTCTCCTACGAGCAGTACTTC
>NA|TRBJ1-1|13|NA|TRBV12-3/TRBV12-4
CASSGKGRTEAFF
TGTGCCAGCAGTGGGAAGGGACGTACTGAAGCTTTCTTT
>NA|TRBJ2-1|16|NA|TRBV7-9
CASSPGGSLSYNEQFF
TGTGCCAGCAGCCCCGGCGGGTCTCTCTCCTACAATGAGCAGTTCTTC
>TRBD1|TRBJ2-7|15|few|TRBV19
CASSIFGQGAYEQYF
TGTGCCAGTAGTATTTTCGGTCAGGGGGCCTACGAGCAGTACTTC
>TRBD1|TRBJ2-7|13|NA|TRBV18
CASSQGQNYEQYF
TGTGCCAGCTCACAGGGACAGAACTACGAGCAGTACTTC
>NA|TRBJ1-2|11|NA|TRBV12-3/TRBV12-4
CASRRADGYTF
TGTGCCAGCAGAAGGGCCGATGGCTACACCTTC
>NA|TRBJ2-2|15|NA|TRBV6-5
CASRTDRPNTGELFF
TGTGCCAGCAGGACTGACAGACCGAACACCGGGGAGCTGTTTTTT